This is a list of T cell receptor beta chains from one sample in a study of T cells expressing NK-cell markers. TCRdb reprocessed the 5' RACE reads; each CDR3 protein has one entry and no DNA is given. This sample lists some 150,000 distinct CDR3 sequences; its ten largest clones have around 37%. The specimen was blood T cells: a sorted CD56 or NKG2C T cell subset, CD4+ or CD8+ T cells, or bulk PBMC T cells (not recorded which). Receptors originate from a woman aged 50 to 60 in good health. Each CDR3 is given with its conserved first and last residue. The order of the fields is J gene, CDR3 length, V gene, CDR3 protein.

TRBJ2-1,12,TRBV25-1,CASSDAGLWQFF
TRBJ2-3,14,TRBV27,CASSKPGLTDTQYF
TRBJ2-1,13,TRBV7-9,CASSPPWDYEQFF
TRBJ2-1,15,TRBV20-1,CSARPGLGAFNEQFF
TRBJ2-1,13,TRBV24-1,CATGLATSNEQFF
TRBJ2-2,13,TRBV6-1,CASREGAIGELFF
TRBJ2-2,16,TRBV29-1,CSVESQDRAIGGELFF
TRBJ2-7,14,TRBV7-3,CATPLGLDRYEQYF
TRBJ2-1,17,TRBV7-8,CASSSSWEGLRRDEQFF
TRBJ2-2,17,TRBV6-6,CASTSEEGAANTGELFF
TRBJ2-1,16,TRBV12-3/TRBV12-4,CASSFSAGGAYNEQFF
TRBJ2-1,15,TRBV6-5,CASSPPGSYPNEQFF
TRBJ2-1,14,TRBV4-1,CASSSGSLDNEQFF
TRBJ1-2,13,TRBV27,CASSHRTADGYTF
TRBJ1-1,11,TRBV6-5,CATRMRTEAFF
TRBJ2-7,16,TRBV4-1,CASSPHLEGGPYEQYF
TRBJ2-5,16,TRBV7-9,CASSLQPGQGMETQYF
TRBJ2-1,15,TRBV10-3,CAISAGTSGNNEQFF
TRBJ2-3,16,TRBV7-9,CASSQTLGLAIVTQYF
TRBJ2-5,17,TRBV12-3/TRBV12-4,CATRLGSGSPGGETQYF
TRBJ2-4,18,TRBV4-2,CASSQQDQRTSGINIQYF
TRBJ1-1,16,TRBV2,CASSENWGTGWTEAFF
TRBJ2-7,15,TRBV7-9,CASSLVEGGNYEQYF
TRBJ2-7,16,TRBV14,CASSPLELAGLDEQYF
TRBJ1-2,12,TRBV20-1,CSAPQGGYGYTF
TRBJ1-2,12,TRBV10-2,CASMTGNYGYTF
TRBJ2-1,15,TRBV11-2,CASSLRLQDYNEQFF
TRBJ2-7,13,TRBV19,CASSKSLFGEQYF
TRBJ2-1,16,TRBV12-3/TRBV12-4,CASSNTRQGARDEQFF
TRBJ2-7,15,TRBV2,CASSDPGLGTPEQYF
TRBJ2-2,14,TRBV7-9,CASSSWRETGELFF
TRBJ2-2,15,TRBV20-1,CSAREMAGDAGELFF
TRBJ2-1,13,TRBV10-3,CAIKGGADNEQFF
TRBJ2-7,14,TRBV19,CASSIRDSGQEQYF
TRBJ2-1,15,TRBV5-1,CASSTGRSSYNEQFF
TRBJ2-3,15,TRBV11-2,CSSRRAGNIADSQYF
TRBJ2-2,12,TRBV6-2/TRBV6-3,CASSYPRGELFF
TRBJ2-1,14,TRBV4-1,CASSHRGGSLEQFF
TRBJ2-1,14,TRBV4-1,CASSQVALYNEQFF